Below, 14 T cell receptor beta chains from the same sample are listed, as sequenced in a study of somatic mutations in cytotoxic T cells in rheumatoid arthritis. This table comes from immunoSEQ multiplex PCR, and its TCRdb copy is limited to in-frame clones, with some not included. The sample holds under 15,000 clones, approximately 80% seen once. The sample comprised CD8+ T cells sorted from blood. These receptors all stem from a man over 45 in good health.

The chain is built from TRBV27 and TRBJ1-2; D perhaps matches TRBD1 (6 bases). This CDR3 is 15 amino acids long. Germline V gene data show CDR1 as MNHEY and CDR2 as SMNVEV (reference sequence). Trimming removed 6 bases at V and 6 bases at J, with 20 bases between. As DNA, the CDR3 is TGTGCCAGCAGAGCCCTCGGGGGGCAGGTAGATGGCTACACCTTC. It yields the protein CASRALGGQVDGYTF.

CDR3 loop: CASSGGQGYEQYV. Written as DNA, the CDR3 is TGTGCCAGCAGCGGGGGACAGGGCTACGAGCAGTACGTC. This chain joins TRBV5-6 and TRBJ2-7; 9 bases map to TRBD1. Unmatched junction bases numbered 2, after V lost 4 bases and J lost 3 bases. This CDR3 is 13 amino acids long. From germline, CDR1 is SGHDT and CDR2 YYEEEE.

The chain links TRBV7-9 to TRBJ1-3; D is unresolved. Germline V gene data show CDR1 as SEHNR and CDR2 as FQNEAQ (reference sequence). CDR3 length: 17 amino acids. V was shortened by 5 bases and J by 0 bases, with 17 bases between the two germline ends. The CDR3 coding sequence is TGTGCCAGCAGCGGAACTTTGGCAGGCAGCTCTGGAAACACCATATATTTT. It yields the protein CASSGTLAGSSGNTIYF.

This clone was found a few times. The chain links TRBV29-1 to TRBJ2-2; a weak D match, TRBD2 (5 bases). V was cut by 6 bases and J by 3 bases, with 17 bases left in between. Germline-derived CDR1 and CDR2 are SQVTM and ANQGSEA. The CDR3 consists of 15 residues. DNA of the CDR3: TGCAGCGTGCAACCATCCGGGAAATACACCGGGGAGCTGTTTTTT. Residues: CSVQPSGKYTGELFF.

A few counts support this clone. This chain uses TRBV28 with TRBJ1-2, with 9 bases matching TRBD1. The germline gives CDR1 MDHEN, CDR2 SYDVKM. The V and J ends lost 3 bases and 4 bases, in that order; junction bases with no gene match: 6. The CDR3 totals 15 residues. The CDR3: CASSFHGQGIYGYTF. Written as DNA, the CDR3 is TGTGCCAGCAGTTTCCACGGACAGGGGATCTATGGCTACACCTTC.

The chain's CDR3 is CASSVGRGGTDTQYF. CDR3 DNA: TGTGCCAGCAGCGTTGGGCGGGGGGGCACAGATACGCAGTATTTT. The chain has TRBV9 and TRBJ2-3, with 8 bases lining up with TRBD2. Per the germline V gene, CDR1 is SGDLS and CDR2 is YYNGEE. The trim removed 2 bases at V and 1 base at J, leaving 3 bases unmatched. This CDR3 is 15 amino acids long. The entire variable domain, with the rest obtained from reference TRBV9 and TRBJ2-3, is as follows: DSGVTQTPKHLITATGQRVTLRCSPRSGDLSVYWYQQSLDQGLQFLIQYYNGEERAKGNILERFSAQQFPDLHSELNLSSLELGDSALYFCASSVGRGGTDTQYFGPGTRLTVL.

V and J are TRBV7-8 and TRBJ2-7; weak D call: TRBD1 (6 bases). The germline CDR1 and CDR2 sequences are SGHVS and FQNEAQ. The V end was cut by 3 bases, the J end by 2 bases, with 14 bases between. The CDR3 spans 15 residues. The CDR3 nucleotides read TGTGCCAGCAGCTTCGGACACCGGGACACCTACGAGCAGTACTTC. It yields the protein CASSFGHRDTYEQYF.

The rearrangement joins TRBV10-2 to TRBJ2-7; TRBD1 might be the D (7 bases). Deletions cut 7 bases from V and 6 bases from J, with 28 bases between. CDR1 and CDR2 (germline): WSHSY, SAAADI. The CDR3 is 17 amino acids. The CDR3 nucleotides read TGCGCCAGCACCTGGGGGACTTCAGGGGGGAAGATAAGCGAGCAGTACTTC. Translation: CASTWGTSGGKISEQYF.

This rearrangement joins TRBV28 to TRBJ2-7; TRBD1 matches at 7 bases. Germline lookup yields CDR1 MDHEN and CDR2 SYDVKM. The CDR3 extends over 14 amino acids. The trim removed 4 bases at V and 3 bases at J, leaving 6 bases unmatched. The CDR3 DNA follows: TGTGCCAGCAGTTCCGTGACAGGGTTCTACGAGCAGTACGTC. The encoded protein is CASSSVTGFYEQYV.

By proportion, this clone is medium-sized. The gene calls are TRBV21-1 and TRBJ2-7; the D call TRBD1 from the table was never checked on the DNA. TRBV21-1 is a documented pseudogene. The CDR3 contains 18 residues. CDR3 in amino acids: CASSLTVEGTEASYEQYF. In DNA form, the CDR3 reads TGTGCCAGCAGCCTGACCGTCGAAGGGACAGAGGCCTCCTACGAGCAGTACTTC.

J is TRBJ2-7 and V is TRBV6-6; D uncertain. The CDR3 covers 13 residues. The germline CDR1 and CDR2 sequences are MNHNY and SVGAGI (reference sequence). V lost 2 bases and J 2 bases, leaving 7 bases between the germline ends. CDR3 nucleotide sequence: TGTGCCAGCAGTTACGGAGATACCTACGAGCAGTACGTC. This encodes CASSYGDTYEQYV.

This clone qualifies as medium-sized. The chain uses TRBV7-9 and TRBJ2-7; D is perhaps TRBD2 (5 bases). Trimming left V 4 bases short and J 1 base short, with 8 bases between. Germline V gene data show CDR1 as SEHNR and CDR2 as FQNEAQ (reference sequence). The CDR3 is 13 amino acids. In nucleotides, the CDR3 is TGTGCCAGCAGCTCGCGGGTTTCCTACGAGCAGTACTTC. This gives the protein CASSSRVSYEQYF. The full variable domain, completed using reference TRBV7-9 and TRBJ2-7, is DTGVSQNPRHKITKRGQNVTFRCDPISEHNRLYWYRQTLGQGPEFLTYFQNEAQLEKSRLLSDRFSAERPKGSFSTLEIQRTEQGDSAMYLCASSSRVSYEQYFGPGTRLTVT.

V and J are TRBV5-1 and TRBJ2-1; D possibly uses TRBD1 or TRBD2 (5 bases each). This CDR3 comprises 19 residues. Per the germline V gene, CDR1 is SGHRS and CDR2 is YFSETQ. Trimming removed 0 bases at V and 4 bases at J, with 23 bases between. The CDR3 DNA sequence: TGCGCCAGCAGCTTGGGGCCAACGGGTTGGGGGATGGAATACAATGAGCAGTTCTTC. This codes for CASSLGPTGWGMEYNEQFF.

The CDR3 loop reads CASRVGGPLGGYTF. In nucleotides, the CDR3 is TGTGCCAGCAGGGTTGGGGGACCGTTGGGTGGCTACACCTTC. This chain links TRBV2 with TRBJ1-2; D perhaps matches TRBD1 (5 bases). The ends were cut back, 6 bases at V and 7 bases at J, with 18 bases in the middle. CDR1 is SNHLY and CDR2 is FYNNEI in the germline V gene. CDR3 length: 14 amino acids.